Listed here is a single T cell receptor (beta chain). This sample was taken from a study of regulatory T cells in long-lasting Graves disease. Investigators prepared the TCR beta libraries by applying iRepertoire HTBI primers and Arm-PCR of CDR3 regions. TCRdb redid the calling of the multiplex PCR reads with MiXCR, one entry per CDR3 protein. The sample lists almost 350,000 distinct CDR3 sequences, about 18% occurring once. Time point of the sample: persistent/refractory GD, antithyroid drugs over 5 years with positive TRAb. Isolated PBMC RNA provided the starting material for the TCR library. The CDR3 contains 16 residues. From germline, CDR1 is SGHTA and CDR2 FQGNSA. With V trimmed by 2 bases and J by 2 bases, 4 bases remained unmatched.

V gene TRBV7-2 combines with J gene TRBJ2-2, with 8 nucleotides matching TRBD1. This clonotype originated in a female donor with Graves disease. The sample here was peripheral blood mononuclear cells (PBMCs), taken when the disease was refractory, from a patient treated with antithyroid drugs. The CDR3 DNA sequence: TGTGCCAGCAGCTTATACGACAGGGGAAACACCGGGGAGCTGTTTTTT. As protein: CASSLYDRGNTGELFF.